This T cell receptor beta chain was documented in a study of intratumoral heterogeneity in liver cancer. Study in general: The median patient age was about 66 years, and most were male.

The hepatocellular carcinoma nodule was sampled at distinct, geographically separated regions. This clone has more than one count but fewer than ten. Sequencing used immunoSEQ multiplex PCR; TCRdb keeps in-frame clones, though not all of them. The table lists thousands of clones, 55% of them singletons, with 11% to 15% in the top ten. The CDR3 runs 15 residues. V gave up 4 bases and J gave up 3 bases; unmatched junction bases: 7. Germline V gene sequence: CDR1 LGHNA, CDR2 YNFKEQ. The TCR was taken from a man between 70 and 80 years old with hepatocellular carcinoma. The V and J genes are TRBV4-2 and TRBJ2-7; 9 bases are a match to TRBD1. Material: tumor tissue, obtained before any cancer treatment. As DNA, the CDR3 is TGTGCCAGCAGCCCGCGGACAGGGGAGGACTACGAGCAGTACTTC. This translates into CASSPRTGEDYEQYF.